This T cell receptor beta chain was captured in a study of control samples from healthy donors and cancer patients. Profiling relied on immunoSEQ multiplex PCR, and the TCRdb table lists in-frame clones only, not all of them. The data contain 200,000 or so clones, 90% to 95% of them singletons. The CDR3 is made up of 15 amino acids. CDR1 MGHRA and CDR2 YSYEKL come from the germline V gene. The V segment lost 4 bases and the J segment 5 bases; nucleotides outside the gene matches: 7. V usage is TRBV4-1 and J usage is TRBJ1-2, with 10 bases aligning to TRBD1. The clonotype comes from a man aged 25-45 years in good health. Sequenced: blood. The chain's CDR3 is CASSPWTGGRYGYTF. The CDR3 DNA sequence: TGCGCCAGCAGCCCGTGGACAGGGGGTCGGTATGGCTACACCTTC.